Below, 21 T cell receptor beta chains from the same sample are listed, as sequenced in a study. TCRdb re-analysed the 5' RACE reads in MiXCR, keeping a single row per CDR3 protein. The data hold 35,000 to 50,000 distinct CDR3 sequences, with around 20% observed a single time. Tregs were sorted as CD4+CD25+CD127-/low cells. The specimen sequenced was Tregs sorted from blood. These receptors came from a female donor with breast cancer.

By share, this clonotype counts as medium-sized. The chain has TRBV4-1 and TRBJ2-1, with 11 nucleotides matching TRBD2. From germline, CDR1 is MGHRA and CDR2 YSYEKL. V dropped 1 base and J dropped 10; count of bases not matched to a gene: 3. The CDR3 runs to 14 residues. The CDR3 protein is CASSQVPSGREQFF. Written as DNA, the CDR3 is TGCGCCAGCAGCCAAGTCCCTAGCGGGAGGGAGCAGTTCTTC.

This clonotype was counted only a few times. J is TRBJ2-7 and V is TRBV7-2; D is perhaps TRBD1 or TRBD2 (6 bases each). The germline CDR1 and CDR2 sequences are SGHTA and FQGNSA. This CDR3 is 15 amino acids long. Trimming cost V 5 bases and J 0 bases, with 14 bases left between them. The chain's CDR3 is CASSLFGGGSYEQYF. The CDR3 region has the DNA TGTGCCAGCAGCCTCTTCGGGGGCGGCTCCTACGAGCAGTACTTC. The full variable domain, in which reference TRBV7-2 and TRBJ2-7 provide the parts outside the CDR3, is GAGVSQSPSNKVTEKGKDVELRCDPISGHTALYWYRQSLGQGLEFLIYFQGNSAPDKSGLPSDRFSAERTGGSVSTLTIQRTQQEDSAVYLCASSLFGGGSYEQYFGPGTRLTVT.

In its sample, this clonotype was seen a few times. The rearrangement uses TRBV12-3 or TRBV12-4 and TRBJ2-7, with a weak D call TRBD1 (5 bases). V was clipped by 3 bases and J by 5 bases, with 11 bases between them. CDR3 length: 13 residues. CDR3 amino acids: CASSLLGVHEQYF. The CDR3 DNA reads TGTGCCAGCAGTTTGTTAGGGGTCCACGAGCAGTACTTC.

The V gene is TRBV11-2, the J gene TRBJ1-6, with D unclear. The CDR3 has 14 residues. Trimming pared 0 bases from V and 11 bases from J, leaving 11 bases between. The V gene's germline CDR1 is SGHAT and CDR2 FQNNGV. This chain's CDR3 is CASSLDPGEPPLHF. The DNA of the CDR3 is TGTGCCAGCAGCTTAGACCCTGGGGAACCACCCCTCCACTTT. The full variable domain, with the rest looked up from reference TRBV11-2 and TRBJ1-6, is EAGVAQSPRYKIIEKRQSVAFWCNPISGHATLYWYQQILGQGPKLLIQFQNNGVVDDSQLPKDRFSAERLKGVDSTLKIQPAKLEDSAVYLCASSLDPGEPPLHFGNGTRLTVT.

The sample holds many counts of this clonotype. Written as DNA, the CDR3 is TGCAGTGCTAGAGTAGGCAGTAGCAATCAGCCCCAGCATTTT. Protein: CSARVGSSNQPQHF. This chain links TRBV20-1 with TRBJ1-5; no reliable D call. V was cut by 1 base and J by 0 bases, with 7 bases left in between. The CDR3 consists of 14 residues. The V gene's germline CDR1 is DFQATT and CDR2 SNEGSKA (reference sequence).

Of note for this clonotype: One base away lies a much larger clone, so this may be a sequencing read error. This chain links TRBV4-1 with TRBJ2-5, with a tentative D call TRBD1 (7 bases). Germline loops: CDR1 MGHRA, CDR2 YSYEKL. CDR3 length: 16 residues. The V end lost 8 bases, the J end lost 5 bases, and 24 bases lay between the germline ends. For the CDR3, the DNA is TGCGCCAGCGGCCCGGGGGACAGTCCCCATCAGGAGACCCAGTACTTC. The encoded protein is CASGPGDSPHQETQYF.

This clonotype showed up many times. The CDR3 protein is CSVPGEVSYNEQFF. The DNA of the CDR3 is TGCAGCGTCCCAGGGGAAGTTTCCTACAATGAGCAGTTCTTC. The V and J genes are TRBV29-1 and TRBJ2-1; D may be TRBD1 (6 bases). The CDR3 contains 14 residues. The V and J ends lost 6 bases and 1 base respectively, with 13 bases between them. Per the germline V gene, CDR1 is SQVTM and CDR2 is ANQGSEA.

A word on this clonotype: Being one base from a much bigger clone, this may be a read error. The V and J genes are TRBV20-1 and TRBJ2-5; 9 bases align to TRBD2. The germline CDR1 and CDR2 sequences are DFQATT and SNEGSKA (reference sequence). With V trimmed by 6 bases and J by 4 bases, 21 bases remained unmatched. This CDR3 comprises 18 residues. CDR3 sequence: CSAQTTASGTTRPETQYF. For the CDR3, the DNA is TGCAGTGCCCAGACGACGGCTAGCGGGACCACTAGGCCAGAGACCCAGTACTTC.

Remarks on this clonotype: A much larger clonotype is one base distant, so this may be a read error. The genes are TRBV29-1 and TRBJ1-2; D not certain. The CDR3 consists of 12 residues. Looked up from germline, CDR1 is SQVTM and CDR2 is ANQGSEA. The CDR3: CSVEMIPSGCTF. The CDR3 nucleotides are TGCAGCGTTGAAATGATCCCGAGTGGCTGCACCTTC.

This clonotype was recorded at least ten times. The rearrangement joins TRBV29-1 to TRBJ2-7, with 8 bases aligning to TRBD2. Germline CDR1 SQVTM, CDR2 ANQGSEA. With V trimmed by 2 bases and J by 3 bases, 9 bases remained unmatched. The CDR3 loop spans 15 amino acids. As DNA, the CDR3 is TGCAGCGTTGAAATGGCGGGAGGCCTCGACTACGAGCAGTACTTC. Translation: CSVEMAGGLDYEQYF.

This clonotype has at least ten counts. The chain employs TRBV12-3 or TRBV12-4 and TRBJ2-7, with TRBD1 identical over 7 bases. This CDR3 is built from 14 residues. The V gene end was trimmed by 7 bases and the J gene end by 2 bases; junction bases not matched to a gene: 8. The CDR3 loop is CASTVDRTTYEQYF. CDR3 in DNA: TGTGCCAGCACCGTGGACAGGACAACCTACGAGCAGTACTTC.

V usage is TRBV7-9 and J usage is TRBJ1-2; D not certain. V was trimmed by 1 base and J by 4 bases, leaving 13 bases between them. Germline V gene data show CDR1 as SEHNR and CDR2 as FQNEAQ (reference sequence). This CDR3 has 15 residues. The chain's CDR3 is CASSLDVQASYGYTF. In nucleotides, the CDR3 is TGTGCCAGCAGCTTAGATGTCCAGGCAAGCTATGGCTACACCTTC.

This clonotype showed up just a few times. This chain connects TRBV4-2 to TRBJ2-1, with 7 bases lining up with TRBD2. The junction had 4 bases not matched to a gene; V was cut back by 1 base and J by 4 bases. CDR1 LGHNA and CDR2 YNFKEQ come from the germline V gene. CDR3 length: 15 amino acids. In nucleotides, the CDR3 is TGTGCCAGCAGCCAAGGGGCGGGAGTTTACAATGAGCAGTTCTTC. This sequence encodes CASSQGAGVYNEQFF.

This clonotype appeared a few times. The rearrangement joins TRBV6-1 to TRBJ1-5; D remains ambiguous. There are 16 residues in the CDR3. The germline V and J ends were trimmed by 4 bases and 2 bases, with 15 bases remaining between them. Germline lookup yields CDR1 MNHNS and CDR2 SASEGT. As DNA, the CDR3 is TGTGCCAGCAGTGGGCCCGCTCATGGGGGCAATCAGCCCCAGCATTTT. It yields the protein CASSGPAHGGNQPQHF.

This clonotype counts as medium-sized (0.01 to 0.1%). The chain joins TRBV20-1 to TRBJ2-7; 10 nucleotides match TRBD1. CDR1 and CDR2 (germline): DFQATT, SNEGSKA (reference sequence). The trim removed 5 bases at V and 4 bases at J, leaving 5 bases unmatched. The CDR3 spans 13 residues. CDR3: CSALDRGLYEQYF. The CDR3 DNA reads as TGCAGTGCTCTAGACAGGGGGCTTTACGAGCAGTACTTC.

The sample holds many counts of this clonotype. The chain recombines TRBV27 with TRBJ1-5, with TRBD1 matching 7 bases. CDR3 length: 18 amino acids. Trimming at V came to 7 bases and at J to 2 bases, leaving 17 bases not matched to a gene. The germline V gene has CDR1 MNHEY and CDR2 SMNVEV (reference sequence). CDR3 sequence (DNA): TGTGCCAGCACCCGGACGCATGGGGAGGGGGCCGGCAATCAGCCCCAGCATTTT. Protein sequence: CASTRTHGEGAGNQPQHF.

This clonotype was counted ten times or more. The V and J genes are TRBV20-1 and TRBJ2-5, with 9 bases lining up with TRBD2. Trimming took 4 bases from V and 5 from J; bases not matched to a gene: 5. Germline CDR1 reads DFQATT; CDR2 reads SNEGSKA (reference sequence). CDR3 length: 13 amino acids. The CDR3 is CSAIIAGEETQYF. For the CDR3, the DNA is TGCAGTGCTATTATAGCGGGAGAGGAGACCCAGTACTTC.

This clonotype was observed many times. Here the CDR3 DNA reads TGCGCCAGCAGCCATCGTCCTAGCGACTACGAGCAGTACTTC. Residues: CASSHRPSDYEQYF. The V and J genes are TRBV4-1 and TRBJ2-7; D might be TRBD2 (6 bases). V gave up 3 bases and J gave up 3 bases, with 12 bases separating them. The V gene's germline CDR1 is MGHRA and CDR2 YSYEKL. The CDR3 has 14 residues.

As for this clonotype: With a much larger clone just one base away, this may be a read error. The V and J genes are TRBV7-8 and TRBJ2-5; possible D gene TRBD2, 5 bases. Germline-derived CDR1 and CDR2 are SGHVS and FQNEAQ. The CDR3 sequence is 14 residues long. The CDR3 here is CTSSLNGIQETQYF. CDR3 DNA: TGTACCAGCAGCTTAAACGGGATTCAAGAGACCCAGTACTTC.

A word on this clonotype: The germline gene is not matched at one end of the junction; a read error may be the cause. The V gene is TRBV4-3, the J gene TRBJ2-7; D perhaps matches TRBD1 (6 bases). The CDR3 has 15 residues. Germline V gene sequence: CDR1 LGHNA, CDR2 YSLEER. In nucleotides, the CDR3 is TGTGCCAGCAGCCAAGATCTTGGGGGCGCGGGTGAGCAGTACTTC. It translates to CASSQDLGGAGEQYF.

The chain uses TRBV7-9 and TRBJ1-1; 12 bases match TRBD1. Germline CDR1 and CDR2: SEHNR and FQNEAQ (reference sequence). V shed 5 bases and J 4 bases; nucleotides not matched to a gene: 11. CDR3 size: 17 residues. The CDR3 loop reads CASSPSGTGGWGTEAFF. CDR3 nucleotide sequence: TGTGCCAGCAGCCCTTCCGGGACAGGGGGCTGGGGCACTGAAGCTTTCTTT.